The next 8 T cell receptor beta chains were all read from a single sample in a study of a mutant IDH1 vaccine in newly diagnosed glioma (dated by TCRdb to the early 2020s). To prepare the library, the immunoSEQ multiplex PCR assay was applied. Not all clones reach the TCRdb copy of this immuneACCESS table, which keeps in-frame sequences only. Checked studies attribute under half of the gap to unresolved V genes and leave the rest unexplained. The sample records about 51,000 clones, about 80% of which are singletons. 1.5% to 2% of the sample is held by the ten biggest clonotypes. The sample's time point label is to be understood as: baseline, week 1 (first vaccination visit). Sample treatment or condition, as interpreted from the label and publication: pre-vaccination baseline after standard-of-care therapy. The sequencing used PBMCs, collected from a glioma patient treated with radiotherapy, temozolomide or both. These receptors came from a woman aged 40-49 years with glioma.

The CDR3 loop reads CASSLADRTRGEKLFF. Written as DNA, the CDR3 is TGCGCCAGCAGCTTGGCCGATCGGACCCGGGGTGAAAAACTGTTTTTT. The rearrangement uses TRBV5-1 and TRBJ1-4, with D hard to call. V was shortened by 0 bases and J by 7 bases, with 16 bases between the two germline ends. Germline V lookup: CDR1 SGHRS, CDR2 YFSETQ. The CDR3 length is 16 residues.

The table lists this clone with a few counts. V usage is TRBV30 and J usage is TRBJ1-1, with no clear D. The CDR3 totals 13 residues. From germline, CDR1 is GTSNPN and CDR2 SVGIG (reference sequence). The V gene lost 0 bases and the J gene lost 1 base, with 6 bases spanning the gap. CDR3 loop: CAWSVTKNTEAFF. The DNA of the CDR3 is TGTGCCTGGAGTGTTACGAAGAACACTGAAGCTTTCTTT.

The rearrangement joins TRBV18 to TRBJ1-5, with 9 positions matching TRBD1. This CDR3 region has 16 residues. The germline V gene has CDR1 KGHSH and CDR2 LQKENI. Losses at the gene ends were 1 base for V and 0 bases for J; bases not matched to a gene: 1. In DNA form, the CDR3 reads TGTGCCAGCTCACCACGGACAGGGGATAGCAATCAGCCCCAGCATTTT. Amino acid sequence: CASSPRTGDSNQPQHF.

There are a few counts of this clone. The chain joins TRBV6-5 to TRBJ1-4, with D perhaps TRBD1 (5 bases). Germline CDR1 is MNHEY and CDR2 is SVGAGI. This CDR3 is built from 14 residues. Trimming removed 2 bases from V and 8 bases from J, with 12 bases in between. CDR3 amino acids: CASSYLDSLEKLFF. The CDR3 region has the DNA TGTGCCAGCAGTTACCTCGACAGTCTCGAAAAACTGTTTTTT.

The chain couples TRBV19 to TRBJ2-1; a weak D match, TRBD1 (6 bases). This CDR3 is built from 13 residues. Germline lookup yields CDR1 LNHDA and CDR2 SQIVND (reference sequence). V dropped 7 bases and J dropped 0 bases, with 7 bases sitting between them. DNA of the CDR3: TGTGCCAGTACGGACAGCTCCTACAATGAGCAGTTCTTC. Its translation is CASTDSSYNEQFF.

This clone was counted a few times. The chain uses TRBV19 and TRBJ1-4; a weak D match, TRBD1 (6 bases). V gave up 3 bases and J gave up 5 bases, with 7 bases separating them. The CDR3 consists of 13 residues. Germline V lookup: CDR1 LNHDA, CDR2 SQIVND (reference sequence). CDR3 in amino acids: CASSIGQNEKLFF. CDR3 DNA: TGTGCCAGTAGTATCGGACAGAATGAAAAACTGTTTTTT.

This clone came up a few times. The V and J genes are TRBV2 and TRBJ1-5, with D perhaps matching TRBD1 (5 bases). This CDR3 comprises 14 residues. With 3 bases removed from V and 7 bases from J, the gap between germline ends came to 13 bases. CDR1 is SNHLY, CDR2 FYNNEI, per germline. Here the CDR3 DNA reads TGTGCCAGCAGTGAGACTTGGGGGAACCAGCCCCAGCATTTT. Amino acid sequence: CASSETWGNQPQHF.

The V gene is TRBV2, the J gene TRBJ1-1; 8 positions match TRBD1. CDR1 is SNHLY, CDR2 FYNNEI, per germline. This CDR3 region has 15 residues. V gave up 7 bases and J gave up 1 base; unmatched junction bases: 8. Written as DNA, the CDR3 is TGTGCCAGCAAACTGGACAGGGCGGAGAACACTGAAGCTTTCTTT. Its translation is CASKLDRAENTEAFF.